This T cell receptor (beta chain) originates from a study of CD8+ T cells in alopecia areata. The sequencing template was cDNA reverse transcribed from extracted RNA. Profiled with immunoSEQ multiplex PCR; TCRdb holds only in-frame clones, not every one. In the table there are about 180,000 clones, 50% to 75% of which are singletons. In its sample, this clone was seen a few times. Its antigen is as yet unknown. Study outcomes and limitations: Researchers say the link of baseline CD8+ expansion to response remains uncertain, with one nonresponder. Mice showed TCR sharing more clearly than patients did, possibly owing to HLA. With tofacitinib ongoing, many expanded lesional clones persisted in both scalp and blood.

Treatment meaning: oral pan-JAK inhibitor, 5-10 mg twice daily. Germline values: CDR1 MNHNY, CDR2 SVGAGI (reference sequence). V lost 7 bases to trimming and J lost 10 bases, with 20 bases between them. CDR3 length equals 15 residues. The V gene is TRBV6-6, the J gene TRBJ1-6; D is possibly TRBD1 (5 bases). The clonotype was recovered from a human donor with alopecia areata. The sample consisted of CD4+ T cells sorted from blood, taken between weeks 55 and 65, from a patient treated with tofacitinib. CDR3 region: CASTTTPGLESPLHF. For the CDR3, the DNA is TGTGCCAGCACCACAACCCCAGGGTTAGAATCACCCCTCCACTTT.